Given below is one TCR beta chain in context. Produced via immunoSEQ multiplex PCR; TCRdb's table is partial and in-frame only. Among 75,000 to 95,000 clones listed, 70% to 90% were seen once. The record originates from a study of technical replicates of blood from a few donors. The TCR comes from a human donor in good health. Source material: T cells isolated from PBMCs.

For the CDR3, the DNA is TGTGCCAGCAGCGGGACTATTAGCTCCTACGAGCAGTACTTC. It translates to CASSGTISSYEQYF. The rearrangement links TRBV4-2 to TRBJ2-7, with 7 bases that match TRBD2. The V gene's germline CDR1 is LGHNA and CDR2 YNFKEQ. CDR3 size: 14 residues. The V gene end was trimmed by 5 bases and the J gene end by 0 bases; junction bases not matched to a gene: 4.